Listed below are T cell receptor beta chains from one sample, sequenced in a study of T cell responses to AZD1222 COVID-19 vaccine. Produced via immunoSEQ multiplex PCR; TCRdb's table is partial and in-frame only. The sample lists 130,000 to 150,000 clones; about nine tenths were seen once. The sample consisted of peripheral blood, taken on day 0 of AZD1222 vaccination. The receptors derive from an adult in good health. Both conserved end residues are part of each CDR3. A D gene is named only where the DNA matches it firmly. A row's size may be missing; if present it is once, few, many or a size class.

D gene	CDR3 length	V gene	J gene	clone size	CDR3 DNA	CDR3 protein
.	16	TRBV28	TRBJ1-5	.	TGTGCCAGCAGTTTATTGGGGGGTAGTGGCAATCAGCCCCAGCATTTT	CASSLLGGSGNQPQHF
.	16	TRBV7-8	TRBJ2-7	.	TGTGCCAGCAGCTTAGCATCCTGGCAAGGTAACTACGAGCAGTACTTC	CASSLASWQGNYEQYF
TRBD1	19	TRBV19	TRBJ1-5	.	TGTGCCAGTAGTATAGAATTCGGGACAGGGAAATATAGCAATCAGCCCCAGCATTTT	CASSIEFGTGKYSNQPQHF
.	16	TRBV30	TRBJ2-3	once	TGTGCCTGGAGTGTAGGACCGTTCATTAGCACAGATACGCAGTATTTT	CAWSVGPFISTDTQYF
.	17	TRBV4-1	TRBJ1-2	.	TGCGCCAGCAGCCAAGATAATCTCCCGGACAGCACCTATGGCTACACCTTC	CASSQDNLPDSTYGYTF
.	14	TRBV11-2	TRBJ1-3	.	TGTGCCAGCCGGAGACATTTCTCTGGAAACACCATATATTTT	CASRRHFSGNTIYF
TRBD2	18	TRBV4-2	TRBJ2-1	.	TGTGCCAGCAGCCAAGTCCGCGGAGGGGAGGGTTTAGCAAGTGAGCAGTTCTTC	CASSQVRGGEGLASEQFF
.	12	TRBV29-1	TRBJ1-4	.	TGCAGCGTTTGGGACATAGATGAAAAACTGTTTTTT	CSVWDIDEKLFF
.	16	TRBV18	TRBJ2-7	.	TGTGCCAGCTCCTCCCTTCGGGGGGCGCGGGCCTACGAGCAGTACTTC	CASSSLRGARAYEQYF
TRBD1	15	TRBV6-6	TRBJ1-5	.	TGTGCCAGCAGTGGAGACAGGGTTAGCAATCAGCCCCAGCATTTT	CASSGDRVSNQPQHF
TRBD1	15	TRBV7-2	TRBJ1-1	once	TGTGCCAGCAGCCCCCGGAGGGGGCTGAACACTGAAGCTTTCTTT	CASSPRRGLNTEAFF
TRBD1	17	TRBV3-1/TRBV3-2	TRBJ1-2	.	TGTGCCAGCAGCCCTTCGCCGGGACAGGGGCCTTCTAGGGGCTACACCTTC	CASSPSPGQGPSRGYTF
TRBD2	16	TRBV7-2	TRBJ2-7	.	TGTGCCAGCAGCTTAGGATCGGGACTAGCGGTATACGAGCAGTACTTC	CASSLGSGLAVYEQYF
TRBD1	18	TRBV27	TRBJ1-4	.	TGTGCCAGCAGTTCCGGGACAGGGTTTAGGGATAGGCTTGAAAAACTGTTTTTT	CASSSGTGFRDRLEKLFF
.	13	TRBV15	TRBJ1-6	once	TGTGCCACCAGCAGGCAAGCTCGTTCACCCCTCCACTTT	CATSRQARSPLHF
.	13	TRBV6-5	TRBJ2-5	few	TGTGCCAGCAGTTACTCGGAGGGGCAGACCCAGTACTTC	CASSYSEGQTQYF
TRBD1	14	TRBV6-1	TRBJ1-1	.	TGTGCCAGCAGTGACGTTGACAGGGAACCTGAAGCTTTCTTT	CASSDVDREPEAFF
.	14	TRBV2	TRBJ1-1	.	TGTGCCAGCAGTGAAAGACAGTCCTACACTGAAGCTTTCTTT	CASSERQSYTEAFF
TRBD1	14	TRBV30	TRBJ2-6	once	TGTGCCTGGAGTGTTAAGGGGGCGACCAACGTCCTGACTTTC	CAWSVKGATNVLTF
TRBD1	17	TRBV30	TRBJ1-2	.	TGTGCCTGGAGTGTAAAGTCCCGGGGGCAGGGGGGATATGGCTACACCTTC	CAWSVKSRGQGGYGYTF
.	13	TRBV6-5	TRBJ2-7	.	TGTGCCAGCAGGGACCCGCCATCCTACGAGCAGTACTTC	CASRDPPSYEQYF
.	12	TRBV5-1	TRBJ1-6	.	TGCGCCAGCAGTGAGCAGGACTCACCCCTCCACTTT	CASSEQDSPLHF
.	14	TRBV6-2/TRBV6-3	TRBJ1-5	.	TGTGCCAGCAGTTGGACAGCTTTGAGTCAGCCCCAGCATTTT	CASSWTALSQPQHF
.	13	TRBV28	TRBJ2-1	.	TGTGCCAGCAGTTTATCCCCCTGGAATGAGCAGTTCTTC	CASSLSPWNEQFF
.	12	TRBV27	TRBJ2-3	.	TGTGCCAGCAGTTTACCCCCAGATACGCAGTATTTT	CASSLPPDTQYF
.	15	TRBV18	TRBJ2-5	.	TGTGCCAGCTCACCACTTGGACAGATACAAGAGACCCAGTACTTC	CASSPLGQIQETQYF
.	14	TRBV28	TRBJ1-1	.	TGTGCCAGCAGTGATAACTGGAGTAGCACTGAAGCTTTCTTT	CASSDNWSSTEAFF
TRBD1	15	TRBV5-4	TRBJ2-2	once	TGTGCCAGCAGCATAGGACAGGGGAGCACCGGGGAGCTGTTTTTT	CASSIGQGSTGELFF
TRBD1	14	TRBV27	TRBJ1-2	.	TGTGCCAGCAATCCGACAGGGAGAGGCTATGGCTACACCTTC	CASNPTGRGYGYTF